The rows below give T cell receptor beta chains drawn from one sample of a study of blood T cells in healthy people across ages. TCRdb passed the 5' RACE reads through MiXCR, listing each CDR3 protein once. The data show some 1,000,000 distinct CDR3 sequences, less than 25% seen once. The sample also formed part of further work on T cells of mothers and their children.

Sequenced: blood. Receptors were obtained from a girl aged 2 to 9 in good health. CDR3s include the opening cysteine and the closing phenylalanine or tryptophan. D genes are given only for firm matches. Clone size appears in some rows only: once, few, many, or a class for an expanded clone.

V gene	D gene	J gene	clone size	CDR3 DNA	CDR3 protein
TRBV7-9	NA	TRBJ2-5	few	TGTGCCAGCACCCCGACAGGATCCCAAGAGACCCAGTACTTC	CASTPTGSQETQYF
TRBV20-1	NA	TRBJ2-5	few	TGCAGTTCGGCCATCGTATCTCAAGAGACCCAGTACTTC	CSSAIVSQETQYF
TRBV20-1	TRBD2	TRBJ2-5	few	TGCAGTGCTAGGAGGACTAGTACCGGAGAGACCCAGTACTTC	CSARRTSTGETQYF
TRBV15	NA	TRBJ2-5	few	TGTGCCACCAGCAGAGATTATGGTGGGGGGAATCGGGAGGAGACCCAGTACTTC	CATSRDYGGGNREETQYF
TRBV2	TRBD2	TRBJ2-1	NA	TGTGCCAGCAGAGGGGCTAGCGGGGTCTCCTACAATGAGCAGTTCTTC	CASRGASGVSYNEQFF
TRBV7-2	TRBD2	TRBJ2-4	NA	TGTGCCAGCAGCTTACCACCGGGGGGCATTCAGTACTTC	CASSLPPGGIQYF
TRBV7-3	NA	TRBJ2-3	few	TGTGCCAGCAGCCTCCTGGACAACACAGATACGCAGTATTTT	CASSLLDNTDTQYF
TRBV29-1	NA	TRBJ2-7	NA	TGCAGCGTCGTAAGACAGGACTTCGAGCAGTACTTC	CSVVRQDFEQYF
TRBV28	NA	TRBJ2-4	NA	TGTGCCAGCACCTTGAGTCGGAAGGGAAAAACCAAAAACATTCAGTACTTC	CASTLSRKGKTKNIQYF
TRBV4-3	NA	TRBJ1-1	NA	TGCGCCAGCAGCCCCAGCGGTAGGGGCACTGGAGCTTTCTTT	CASSPSGRGTGAFF
TRBV12-3/TRBV12-4	NA	TRBJ2-7	many	TGTGCCAGCAGCTTAGCGGTGTCCTACGAGCAGTACTTC	CASSLAVSYEQYF
TRBV20-1	NA	TRBJ2-1	NA	TGCAGTGTTCAGACGGGTTCCGGGGAATACAATGAGCAGTTCTTC	CSVQTGSGEYNEQFF
TRBV11-3	TRBD1	TRBJ2-2	few	TGTGCCAGCAGCGACAGACAGGGGGGGACCGGGGAGCTGTTTTTT	CASSDRQGGTGELFF
TRBV20-1	NA	TRBJ2-1	NA	TGCAGTGCTGCGGGACAGTACAATGAGCAGTTCTTC	CSAAGQYNEQFF
TRBV7-6	NA	TRBJ1-2	NA	TGTGCCAGCAGCTTAGCTCAGGGGACGTTGAACTATGGCTACACCTTC	CASSLAQGTLNYGYTF
TRBV4-3	NA	TRBJ2-4	few	TGCGCCAGCAGCCCCTTACCGGCCGGATCTCTTAGTAACATTCAGTACTTC	CASSPLPAGSLSNIQYF
TRBV28	NA	TRBJ2-2	few	TGTGCCAGCAGTGTCCGGGTGGACACCGGGGAGCTGTTTTTT	CASSVRVDTGELFF
TRBV4-2	NA	TRBJ1-1	NA	TGTGCCAGCAGCCAGGGCTATGCGAACACTGAAGCTTTCTTT	CASSQGYANTEAFF
TRBV7-9	NA	TRBJ1-4	NA	TGTGCCAGCAGCTTAGCCATTAATGAAAAACTGTTTTTT	CASSLAINEKLFF
TRBV7-9	NA	TRBJ1-2	few	TGTGCCAGCAGCTTCCTGCCTGATGGCTACACCTTC	CASSFLPDGYTF
TRBV20-1	TRBD2	TRBJ2-1	NA	TGCAGTGCCCCTGACTCGTTCCAGCGGGAGAGAGCGTACAATGAGCAGTTCTTC	CSAPDSFQRERAYNEQFF
TRBV5-1	NA	TRBJ2-1	NA	TGCGCCAGCAGCTTGGAAGCGGGTTTCGCCGCCGTAGAGCAGTTCTTC	CASSLEAGFAAVEQFF
TRBV6-1	NA	TRBJ2-6	NA	TGTGCCAGCAGTGGTCCCGGGGCTGGGGCCAACGTCCTGACTTTC	CASSGPGAGANVLTF